This entry describes one TCR beta chain. No antigen is known for it. These data come from a study of shared clonotypes between healthy human individuals. Background on the study: Each donor's CD4 naive and CD4 memory cells filled three plates apiece, CD8 naive two, and CD8 memory one. The study, taken as a whole, reports: A generally larger estimated richness was seen in naive subsets than in memory subsets. Sorted-subset samples were not fully sequenced, rarefaction indicated.

Replicate PCRs run on sorted subsets employed around 200 ng DNA, approximately 30,000 T cell genomes. Some clones are missing from TCRdb's copy, which holds only in-frame ones; the method was immunoSEQ multiplex PCR. The repertoire consists of more than 1.2 million clones, with around 98.5% occurring once and the leading ten covering 0.36%. V lost 6 bases, J lost 2 bases, and 13 bases lay in between. Germline loops: CDR1 MNHNS, CDR2 SASEGT. This CDR3 region has 14 residues. This receptor was identified in a man in his thirties or forties in good health. The specimen was naive CD4+ T cells sorted from blood. The subset was: CD45RA+ positively selected. This chain connects TRBV6-1 to TRBJ1-2, with a tentative D call TRBD1 (5 bases). Here the CDR3 reads CASRESGRNYGYTF. CDR3 sequence (DNA): TGTGCCAGCAGAGAATCGGGACGGAACTATGGCTACACCTTC.